A single sample gave rise to the 24 T cell receptor beta chains below, sequenced in a study of T cells after yellow fever vaccination. One entry per CDR3 protein, called by TCRdb with MiXCR from the 5' RACE reads. The top ten clones hold roughly a fifth of a sample with 230,000 or so distinct CDR3 sequences, over 3% of them seen once. The source was PBMCs, collected 15 days after the yellow fever booster vaccination. These receptors were obtained from a man aged 18 to 29 who received the YFV17D yellow fever vaccine.

This clonotype has a count of ten or more. This sequence joins TRBV5-5 and TRBJ2-5; D gene unclear. Per the germline V gene, CDR1 is SGHKS and CDR2 is YYEKEE (reference sequence). V lost 4 bases and J lost 4, with 14 bases in between. This CDR3 comprises 14 residues. This CDR3 is CASSPYVPGETQYF. CDR3 nucleotide sequence: TGTGCCAGCAGCCCATACGTCCCGGGAGAGACCCAGTACTTC.

This clonotype was recorded at least ten times. This rearrangement joins TRBV5-1 to TRBJ1-1; a possible D gene is TRBD1 (5 bases). The CDR3 has 15 residues. With 6 bases removed from V and 1 base from J, the gap between germline ends came to 16 bases. Germline lookup yields CDR1 SGHRS and CDR2 YFSETQ. The DNA of the CDR3 is TGCGCCAGCACCCTACCTGAAAGGGGGAACACTGAAGCTTTCTTT. It codes for CASTLPERGNTEAFF.

This clonotype showed up many times. This chain connects TRBV27 to TRBJ1-2, with TRBD1 as a possible D gene (5 bases). The CDR3 runs to 12 residues. CDR1 and CDR2 (germline): MNHEY, SMNVEV (reference sequence). V was shortened by 5 bases and J by 4 bases, with 8 bases between the two germline ends. CDR3 sequence: CASSRQGYGYTF. CDR3 coding DNA: TGTGCCAGCAGTCGCCAGGGCTATGGCTACACCTTC.

At least ten counts were recorded for this clonotype. The chain combines TRBV5-1 with TRBJ1-2; 7 nucleotides match TRBD1. With 9 bases clipped from V and 3 bases from J, the junction kept 11 bases outside the gene matches. Germline V gene data show CDR1 as SGHRS and CDR2 as YFSETQ. The CDR3 loop spans 14 amino acids. The CDR3 spells CATTWTGGDYGYTF. Here the CDR3 DNA reads TGCGCCACCACCTGGACAGGAGGCGACTATGGCTACACCTTC.

In its sample, this clonotype was seen many times. The gene calls are TRBV20-1 and TRBJ1-3; D not resolved. The CDR3 has 13 residues. Between the trimmed V and J ends, which lost 4 bases and 2 bases, there was a span of 9 bases. Germline CDR1 and CDR2: DFQATT and SNEGSKA (reference sequence). The CDR3 DNA sequence: TGCAGTGCTATTGGTGGAGCTGGAAACACCATATATTTT. It is translated as CSAIGGAGNTIYF.

This clonotype was counted at least ten times. The chain is built from TRBV20-1 and TRBJ2-3; 9 bases map to TRBD2. The junction had 9 bases not matched to a gene; V was cut back by 0 bases and J by 2 bases. The CDR3 loop spans 17 amino acids. Germline CDR1 and CDR2: DFQATT and SNEGSKA (reference sequence). The DNA for the CDR3 is TGCAGTGCTAGAGATCGTCAGGCGGGGGGGGTCACAGATACGCAGTATTTT. Protein: CSARDRQAGGVTDTQYF.

The chain recombines TRBV9 with TRBJ2-7; 9 nucleotides match TRBD1. The length of the CDR3 is 14 residues. Looked up from germline, CDR1 is SGDLS and CDR2 is YYNGEE. Trimming took 4 bases from V and 5 from J; bases not matched to a gene: 7. The DNA of the CDR3 is TGTGCCAGCAGCCCCGGGACAGGGATAGACGAGCAGTACGTC. Translation: CASSPGTGIDEQYV.

This clonotype was counted many times. The chain uses TRBV5-6 and TRBJ2-7; D is unclear. Deletions cut 0 bases from V and 3 bases from J, with 7 bases between. CDR1 and CDR2 from the germline V gene are SGHDT and YYEEEE. CDR3 size: 13 residues. DNA for the CDR3: TGTGCCAGCAGCTTGGGGTCCCACTACGAGCAGTACGTC. Amino acids: CASSLGSHYEQYV.

Ten or more counts support this clonotype. V gene TRBV6-1 combines with J gene TRBJ2-2, with D perhaps TRBD1 or TRBD2 (6 bases each). This CDR3 comprises 16 residues. CDR1 is MNHNS, CDR2 SASEGT, per germline. Trimming took 2 bases from V and 5 from J, leaving 15 bases between them. The CDR3 protein is CASSEPWGAQTGELFF. As DNA, the CDR3 is TGTGCCAGCAGTGAACCATGGGGGGCGCAAACCGGGGAGCTGTTTTTT.

This clonotype showed up many times. The chain carries TRBV12-3 or TRBV12-4 and TRBJ1-6, with TRBD1 matching 9 bases. This CDR3 spans 14 amino acids. The ends lost 9 bases at V and 5 bases at J; junction bases unmatched: 5. The CDR3 protein is CASLGTGNNSPLHF. The CDR3 region has the DNA TGTGCCAGTCTCGGGACAGGGAATAATTCACCCCTCCACTTT.

In its sample, this clonotype was seen many times. The J gene is TRBJ1-2, the V gene TRBV28; D is possibly TRBD1 (5 bases). Trimming shortened V by 3 bases and J by 1 base, and 12 bases separated the two germline ends. The CDR3 loop spans 15 amino acids. CDR1 is MDHEN, CDR2 SYDVKM, per germline. The CDR3 reads CASSLGGTINYGYTF. The CDR3 DNA reads TGTGCCAGCAGTTTGGGGGGTACCATTAACTATGGCTACACCTTC.

This clonotype was counted ten times or more. The chain recombines TRBV7-9 with TRBJ1-3; D is perhaps TRBD1 (5 bases). V gave up 5 bases and J gave up 9 bases, with 14 bases separating them. Looked up from germline, CDR1 is SEHNR and CDR2 is FQNEAQ (reference sequence). This CDR3 comprises 13 residues. As DNA, the CDR3 is TGTGCCAGCAGCGCCTTCTCGGGGCCCACCATATATTTT. It specifies CASSAFSGPTIYF.

This clonotype was seen repeatedly, ten times or more. The chain combines TRBV2 with TRBJ2-3; D could derive from TRBD1 or TRBD2 (5 bases each). V was clipped by 7 bases and J by 0 bases, with 11 bases between them. Germline V CDR1 and CDR2: SNHLY, FYNNEI. This CDR3 is 14 amino acids long. Written as DNA, the CDR3 is TGTGCCAGCAATAGGGGACGCAGCACAGATACGCAGTATTTT. Encoded protein: CASNRGRSTDTQYF.

This clonotype has at least ten counts. The chain uses TRBV15 and TRBJ1-5, with a weak D call TRBD1 (5 bases). Germline CDR1 LNHNV, CDR2 YYDKDF (reference sequence). The CDR3 extends over 14 amino acids. Trimming removed 5 bases from V and 6 bases from J, with 14 bases in between. DNA of the CDR3: TGTGCCACCAGCCGAGGAATTCAGGGTCAGCCCCAGCATTTT. Translation: CATSRGIQGQPQHF.

The rearrangement links TRBV2 to TRBJ2-2, with D perhaps TRBD1 (7 bases). Deletions cut 6 bases from V and 5 bases from J, with 28 bases between. This CDR3 spans 19 amino acids. Per germline, CDR1 SNHLY and CDR2 FYNNEI. The CDR3, as DNA: TGTGCCAGCAGCGAAACCACGACAGGGAGGATGAGGAGGACCGGGGAGCTGTTTTTT. Protein sequence: CASSETTTGRMRRTGELFF.

In this sample, this clonotype turned up many times. The chain couples TRBV14 to TRBJ1-1; D gene ambiguous. The length of the CDR3 is 15 residues. The V gene's germline CDR1 is SGHDN and CDR2 FVKESK. V was clipped by 0 bases and J by 5 bases, with 13 bases between them. The CDR3 spells CASSQDPGRWTEAFF. Written as DNA, the CDR3 is TGTGCCAGCAGCCAAGATCCAGGTCGTTGGACTGAAGCTTTCTTT.

This clonotype was counted a few times. The chain links TRBV6-5 to TRBJ1-1; perhaps TRBD1 as D (6 bases). V lost 6 bases and J 3 bases, leaving 14 bases between the germline ends. This CDR3 spans 14 amino acids. The V gene's germline CDR1 is MNHEY and CDR2 SVGAGI. The CDR3 DNA is TGTGCCAGCAGAGGAAGGGGGGCATACACTGAAGCTTTCTTT. It is translated as CASRGRGAYTEAFF.

The table lists this clonotype with many counts. The chain joins TRBV7-9 to TRBJ2-2; D is undetermined. V lost 3 bases to trimming and J lost 4 bases, with 15 bases between them. CDR3 length: 16 amino acids. Germline V gene lookup returns CDR1 SEHNR and CDR2 FQNEAQ (reference sequence). CDR3 nucleotide sequence: TGTGCCAGCAGCTTCTTGGGGTTAATCGGCACCGGGGAGCTGTTTTTT. Protein sequence: CASSFLGLIGTGELFF.

This clonotype was observed at least ten times. In nucleotides, the CDR3 is TGCGCCAGCAGCTTGGCGGCTCCCTATGGCTACACCTTC. The encoded protein is CASSLAAPYGYTF. The rearrangement links TRBV5-1 to TRBJ1-2; D not certain. CDR3 length equals 13 residues. The germline gives CDR1 SGHRS, CDR2 YFSETQ. Trimming pared 0 bases from V and 4 bases from J, leaving 7 bases between. Drawing the rest from reference TRBV5-1 and TRBJ1-2, the complete variable domain is KAGVTQTPRYLIKTRGQQVTLSCSPISGHRSVSWYQQTPGQGLQFLFEYFSETQRNKGNFPGRFSGRQFSNSRSEMNVSTLELGDSALYLCASSLAAPYGYTFGSGTRLTVV.

The chain combines TRBV19 with TRBJ1-3; a weak D match, TRBD1 (6 bases). V lost 4 bases and J 0 bases, leaving 13 bases between the germline ends. The CDR3 totals 16 residues. From germline, CDR1 is LNHDA and CDR2 SQIVND (reference sequence). The CDR3 DNA reads as TGTGCCAGTAGTACAACGGACAGCCTCTCTGGAAACACCATATATTTT. This gives the protein CASSTTDSLSGNTIYF.

This clonotype has a count of ten or more. The chain recombines TRBV5-8 with TRBJ2-7; TRBD1 aligns across 12 bases. Germline values: CDR1 SGHTS, CDR2 YDEGEE. The CDR3 is 15 residues long. V gave up 3 bases and J gave up 5 bases; unmatched junction bases: 6. For the CDR3, the DNA is TGTGCCAGCAGCTCGGGGACAGGGGGCAGCGACGAGCAGTACTTC. Residues: CASSSGTGGSDEQYF. Based on the CDR3 plus reference TRBV5-8 and TRBJ2-7, the full variable domain is EAGVTQSPTHLIKTRGQQATLRCSPISGHTSVYWYQQALGLGLQFLLWYDEGEERNRGNFPPRFSGRQFPNYSSELNVNALELEDSALYLCASSSGTGGSDEQYFGPGTRLTVT.

This clonotype has at least ten counts. The chain links TRBV5-1 to TRBJ2-1; D is unresolved. This CDR3 is built from 14 residues. Trimming shortened V by 1 base and J by 4 bases, and 9 bases separated the two germline ends. Germline CDR1 reads SGHRS; CDR2 reads YFSETQ. CDR3 DNA: TGCGCCAGCAGCTTGCAGCTCACATACAATGAGCAGTTCTTC. Its translation is CASSLQLTYNEQFF.

This clonotype was counted ten times or more. J is TRBJ1-1 and V is TRBV7-3; 7 bases align to TRBD1. The CDR3 is made up of 13 amino acids. V gave up 5 bases and J gave up 5 bases; unmatched junction bases: 5. The germline V gene encodes CDR1 SGHTA and CDR2 FQGTGA. CDR3 region: CASSTQGGTEAFF. CDR3 DNA sequence: TGTGCCAGCAGCACTCAGGGGGGGACTGAAGCTTTCTTT.

The genes are TRBV12-3 or TRBV12-4 and TRBJ1-4; unclear D gene. The CDR3 sequence is 11 residues long. Between the trimmed V and J ends, which lost 8 bases and 8 bases, there was a span of 9 bases. The CDR3 here is CASGLGEKLFF. DNA for the CDR3: TGTGCCAGCGGGCTTGGGGAAAAACTGTTTTTT.